Below, 21 T cell receptor beta chains from the same sample are listed, as sequenced in a study of blood T cells in healthy people across ages. The authors ran a second PCR of 7 to 11 cycles using a sample-barcoded 5' primer and a J-beta primer mix. One entry per CDR3 protein results from TCRdb running MiXCR on the 5' RACE reads. The sample has about 900,000 distinct CDR3 sequences, 55% to 65% seen once. Sequencing was carried out using blood. These receptors all stem from a man aged 25-45 years in good health.

The genes are TRBV7-9 and TRBJ2-1; D is undetermined. The ends were cut back, 5 bases at V and 5 bases at J, with 4 bases in the middle. The CDR3 sequence is 11 residues long. Germline lookup yields CDR1 SEHNR and CDR2 FQNEAQ (reference sequence). The CDR3 sequence is CASSAHNEQFF. The CDR3 nucleotides are TGTGCCAGCAGCGCTCACAATGAGCAGTTCTTC.

This clonotype has a handful of counts. The chain combines TRBV18 with TRBJ1-2; the D is unclear. The germline V and J ends were trimmed by 1 base and 6 bases, with 9 bases remaining between them. In germline, CDR1 is KGHSH, CDR2 LQKENI. The CDR3 is 13 amino acids. The CDR3 here is CASSPLATHGYTF. The CDR3, as DNA: TGTGCCAGCTCACCACTCGCGACACATGGCTACACCTTC.

This chain links TRBV28 with TRBJ2-5, with TRBD1 matching 10 bases. Germline CDR1 and CDR2: MDHEN and SYDVKM. The CDR3 is 16 residues long. Trimming at V came to 6 bases and at J to 1 base, leaving 8 bases not matched to a gene. The CDR3 loop is CASSRQGAPLQETQYF. In DNA form, the CDR3 reads TGTGCCAGCAGCCGACAGGGGGCCCCCCTCCAAGAGACCCAGTACTTC.

The chain is built from TRBV6-2 or TRBV6-3 and TRBJ2-3; 11 bases are a match to TRBD2. V lost 2 bases to trimming and J lost 2 bases; unmatched junction nucleotides: 6. CDR3 size: 17 residues. Germline V gene lookup returns CDR1 MNHEY and CDR2 SVGEGT. CDR3 residues: CASSYALAGGYTDTQYF. CDR3 in DNA: TGTGCCAGCAGTTACGCCCTAGCGGGGGGATACACAGATACGCAGTATTTT.

The CDR3 DNA reads as TGTGCCAGCAGCTTAACGACAGGGAGTAGCGTCCTGACTTTC. Translation gives CASSLTTGSSVLTF. V is TRBV7-3 and J is TRBJ2-6; 7 bases line up with TRBD1. The CDR3 sequence is 14 residues long. Per the germline V gene, CDR1 is SGHTA and CDR2 is FQGTGA. J lost 12 bases, V lost 0 bases, and 5 bases had no gene match. The variable domain in full, with the rest retrieved from reference TRBV7-3 and TRBJ2-6, is GAGVSQTPSNKVTEKGKYVELRCDPISGHTALYWYRQSLGQGPEFLIYFQGTGAADDSGLPNDRFFAVRPEGSVSTLKIQRTERGDSAVYLCASSLTTGSSVLTFGAGSRLTVL.

The V and J genes are TRBV5-4 and TRBJ2-1; D not resolved. The ends were cut back, 2 bases at V and 7 bases at J, with 13 bases in the middle. Per the germline V gene, CDR1 is SGHNT and CDR2 is YYREEE (reference sequence). The CDR3 is 14 residues long. Here the CDR3 reads CASSFFGYKNEQFF. CDR3 bases: TGTGCCAGCAGCTTCTTCGGTTACAAGAATGAGCAGTTCTTC.

V and J are TRBV5-1 and TRBJ2-4; 7 bases map to TRBD1. Germline CDR1 and CDR2: SGHRS and YFSETQ. The CDR3 has 14 amino acids. V trimming: 3 bases; J trimming: 8 bases; junction bases outside the gene matches: 8. The CDR3 loop reads CASSYRTGGDIQYF. The CDR3 region has the DNA TGCGCCAGCAGCTACAGGACAGGCGGCGACATTCAGTACTTC.

The chain has TRBV25-1 and TRBJ2-5; 7 bases are a match to TRBD2. Trimming took 5 bases from V and 2 from J; bases not matched to a gene: 8. The CDR3 has 15 amino acids. CDR1 is MGHDK and CDR2 is SYGVNS in the germline V gene. For the CDR3, the DNA is TGTGCCAGCAGTACTCCGGGACTACTTCAAGAGACCCAGTACTTC. This gives the protein CASSTPGLLQETQYF.

The J gene is TRBJ2-3, the V gene TRBV4-3; D gene unclear. This CDR3 is built from 17 residues. The V gene's germline CDR1 is LGHNA and CDR2 YSLEER. Trimming left V 0 bases short and J 1 base short, with 14 bases between. The CDR3 DNA reads TGCGCCAGCAGCCAAGATATCGCCGGTGGAGGCACAGATACGCAGTATTTT. This sequence encodes CASSQDIAGGGTDTQYF.

This chain uses TRBV27 with TRBJ2-4; TRBD2 aligns across 12 bases. The CDR3 loop spans 13 amino acids. Per germline, CDR1 MNHEY and CDR2 SMNVEV (reference sequence). J lost 13 bases, V lost 3 bases, and 4 bases had no gene match. The CDR3 DNA sequence: TGTGCCAGCAGTTTGACTAGCGGGGGCGCGCAGTACTTC. Translating it yields CASSLTSGGAQYF.

This clonotype was recorded once. The chain joins TRBV9 to TRBJ1-2, with unresolved D. The V end was cut by 4 bases, the J end by 8 bases, with 21 bases between. The CDR3 has 15 residues. From germline, CDR1 is SGDLS and CDR2 YYNGEE. CDR3: CASSPNQSPSSGYTF. The CDR3 region has the DNA TGTGCCAGCAGCCCAAATCAGTCCCCCTCATCGGGCTACACCTTC.

Worth noting for this clonotype: The junction departs from germline at one end; a sequencing error may be responsible. CDR3 sequence reads: CASGQVQLYNEQFF. The CDR3 DNA reads as TGCGCCAGCGGCCAAGTTCAACTCTACAATGAGCAGTTCTTC. The chain carries TRBV4-3 and TRBJ2-1; D unclear. Germline lookup yields CDR1 LGHNA and CDR2 YSLEER. The CDR3 is 14 residues long.

The genes are TRBV20-1 and TRBJ1-4; D is perhaps TRBD1 (6 bases). Looked up from germline, CDR1 is DFQATT and CDR2 is SNEGSKA (reference sequence). The CDR3 sequence is 13 residues long. Trimming removed 8 bases at V and 7 bases at J, with 17 bases between. The DNA for the CDR3 is TGCAGTCCCGAAGACAGGAGACGTGAAAAACTGTTTTTT. This encodes CSPEDRRREKLFF.

The chain is built from TRBV7-2 and TRBJ1-2; no clear D. Per the germline V gene, CDR1 is SGHTA and CDR2 is FQGNSA. This CDR3 region has 12 residues. Trimming shortened V by 3 bases and J by 11 bases, and 13 bases separated the two germline ends. CDR3 nucleotides: TGTGCCAGCAGCTTTACGGCCTCCCAATACACCTTC. It translates to CASSFTASQYTF.

The gene calls are TRBV3-1 and TRBJ1-1; possible D gene TRBD1, 5 bases. Trimming took 4 bases from V and 2 from J, leaving 11 bases between them. CDR1 is LGHDT, CDR2 YNNKEL, per germline (reference sequence). CDR3 length: 14 residues. The CDR3 loop is CASSRGEFNTEAFF. Written as DNA, the CDR3 is TGTGCCAGCAGCCGGGGGGAATTTAACACTGAAGCTTTCTTT.

The genes are TRBV10-3 and TRBJ2-7; TRBD2 aligns across 12 bases. Judging by the DNA end, TRBJ2-5 fits better; the J call may be wrong. The CDR3 is 15 amino acids. Germline V gene data show CDR1 as ENHRY and CDR2 as SYGVKD. The CDR3 region is CAISSSGGAVETQYF. The CDR3 bases are TGTGCCATCAGTTCTAGCGGGGGGGCCGTGGAGACCCAGTACTTC.

V is TRBV10-3 and J is TRBJ2-1, with 12 bases aligning to TRBD2. The CDR3 is 16 residues long. The trim removed 4 bases at V and 5 bases at J, leaving 6 bases unmatched. Germline loops: CDR1 ENHRY, CDR2 SYGVKD. The CDR3 reads CAISVLRTSGDNEQFF. For the CDR3, the DNA is TGTGCCATCAGTGTCCTACGGACTAGCGGGGACAATGAGCAGTTCTTC.

A remark on this clonotype: This could be a read error, since a much larger clone is one nucleotide away. The V call is TRBV18, the J call TRBJ1-5; D perhaps matches TRBD1 (5 bases). CDR1 is KGHSH and CDR2 is LQKENI in the germline V gene. CDR3 size: 13 residues. V was cut by 2 bases and J by 7 bases, with 9 bases left in between. The DNA of the CDR3 is TGTGCCAGCTCACCAACAGGTGAACAGCCCCAGCATTTT. This encodes CASSPTGEQPQHF.

Notes on this clonotype: A read error may produce the germline difference seen at one junction end. This chain uses TRBV5-6 with TRBJ2-1; 10 bases match TRBD2. The germline V gene has CDR1 SGHDT and CDR2 YYEEEE. The CDR3 is made up of 17 amino acids. CDR3 amino acids: CATSGAGGDITYNEQFF. CDR3 sequence (DNA): TGTGCCACCAGCGGAGCGGGGGGGGACATAACTTACAATGAGCAGTTCTTC.

Turning to this clonotype: At one boundary the junction diverges from the germline segment, which might be a read error. V is TRBV7-3 and J is TRBJ2-1, with a possible D match to TRBD1 (5 bases). The CDR3 has 16 residues. CDR1 is SGHTA and CDR2 is FQGTGA in the germline V gene. CDR3 amino acids: CASSVTHQGTWNEQFF. CDR3 in DNA: TGTGCCAGCAGCGTAACCCATCAGGGAACGTGGAATGAGCAGTTCTTC.

The rearrangement joins TRBV21-1 to TRBJ2-5; TRBD1 was called by the table and not checked on the DNA. TRBV21-1 corresponds to a pseudogene. The CDR3 runs 14 residues. The CDR3 loop is CASTQTGSRETQYF. The CDR3 DNA follows: TGTGCCAGCACCCAGACAGGGTCTAGAGAGACCCAGTACTTC.